This T cell receptor (beta chain) stems from a study of cytomegalovirus exposure and HLA in healthy donors. Study-level findings and limits: Owing to their indistinguishability, certain V segments, notably TRBV6-2 and TRBV6-3, were excluded. Association with HLA alleles at 0.05 false discovery rate was found for around 15,000 TCR beta sequences in a later analysis.

Details on this clone: Antigen: not known.

The study ran its PCR with 60 Vbeta and 13 Jbeta primers. TCRdb keeps only in-frame clones here, not all; method: immunoSEQ multiplex PCR. Among 80,000 or so clones, over 70% were seen once, and the ten largest hold about 7%. Unmatched junction bases numbered 4, after V lost 2 bases and J lost 6 bases. This CDR3 spans 14 amino acids. In germline, CDR1 is SGHAT, CDR2 FQNNGV. The chain employs TRBV11-2 and TRBJ2-3, with 8 bases fitting TRBD1. The sequence was collected from a woman in her thirties or forties in good health and CMV-seronegative. Sequenced input: PBMCs. Here the CDR3 reads CASSLQGAGDTQYF. The CDR3 DNA is TGTGCCAGCAGCTTACAGGGGGCTGGGGATACGCAGTATTTT.